What follows is one T cell receptor beta chain and its context. Antigen specificity is unknown. Between the trimmed V and J ends, which lost 6 bases and 1 base, there was a span of 11 bases. The CDR3 is 14 amino acids. Germline V CDR1 and CDR2: SGHRS, YFSETQ. These data are taken from a study of T cells in narcolepsy. Findings of the study overall: Autoreactive HCRT-specific and TRIB2-specific clonotypes were marked in same-patient CSF-versus-blood CD4+ comparisons.

Sequencing used immunoSEQ multiplex PCR; TCRdb keeps in-frame clones, though not all of them. This table has some 30,000 clones, under 85% appearing once. The V gene is TRBV5-1, the J gene TRBJ2-4; D uncertain. Source material: CD45RA- memory CD4+ T cells from PBMCs. The source of this sequence is a human donor with narcolepsy. The CDR3: CASNSDKAKNIQYF. The CDR3 DNA reads as TGCGCCAGCAACTCTGACAAGGCCAAAAACATTCAGTACTTC.